The 18 T cell receptor beta chains presented below share a single source sample, sequenced in a study of blood T cell repertoires in COVID-19. Sequenced by immunoSEQ multiplex PCR; TCRdb stores in-frame clones only, minus some. This sample carries around 300,000 clones, around 90% of them seen once, and the ten largest clones take 0.9% to 1.2%. The specimen was PBMCs or T cells enriched from blood (not recorded which). These receptors all stem from a woman in her twenties or thirties who had recovered from COVID-19.

The chain has TRBV27 and TRBJ1-2; the match to TRBD1 covers 8 bases. Trimming removed 6 bases from V and 5 bases from J; junction bases left unmatched: 5. The V gene's germline CDR1 is MNHEY and CDR2 SMNVEV (reference sequence). The CDR3 has 13 amino acids. CDR3 region: CASRSTGEYGYTF. The CDR3, as DNA: TGTGCCAGCAGATCGACAGGGGAATATGGCTACACCTTC.

In this sample, this clone turned up a few times. This chain uses TRBV7-9 with TRBJ2-1; 9 positions match TRBD2. The V gene's germline CDR1 is SEHNR and CDR2 FQNEAQ (reference sequence). The CDR3 sequence is 15 residues long. The junction had 12 bases not matched to a gene; V was cut back by 7 bases and J by 8 bases. The CDR3 spells CASTAGLALWDEQFF. The CDR3 nucleotides are TGTGCCAGCACCGCAGGACTAGCGCTTTGGGATGAGCAGTTCTTC. Complete variable domain (other parts from reference TRBV7-9 and TRBJ2-1): DTGVSQNPRHKITKRGQNVTFRCDPISEHNRLYWYRQTLGQGPEFLTYFQNEAQLEKSRLLSDRFSAERPKGSFSTLEIQRTEQGDSAMYLCASTAGLALWDEQFFGPGTRLTVL.

The chain has TRBV5-4 and TRBJ1-6; no reliable D call. This CDR3 region has 18 residues. Trimming cost V 3 bases and J 0 bases, with 16 bases left between them. Per the germline V gene, CDR1 is SGHNT and CDR2 is YYREEE (reference sequence). The CDR3 region is CASSSGLGRSSYNSPLHF. The CDR3, as DNA: TGTGCCAGCAGCTCGGGGTTGGGCAGGAGCTCCTATAATTCACCCCTCCACTTT.

The chain recombines TRBV7-9 with TRBJ2-1; TRBD1 is a possible D gene (6 bases). V lost 8 bases, J lost 5 bases, and 19 bases lay in between. The CDR3 extends over 15 amino acids. From germline, CDR1 is SEHNR and CDR2 FQNEAQ (reference sequence). CDR3 region: CASLQGKTSHNEQFF. DNA for the CDR3: TGTGCCAGCCTCCAGGGGAAGACGAGCCACAATGAGCAGTTCTTC.

The chain recombines TRBV23-1 with TRBJ1-1, with D perhaps matching TRBD1 (5 bases). TRBV23-1 is marked as an open reading frame, function uncertain. The CDR3 covers 17 residues. V lost 1 base and J lost 0, with 15 bases in between. CDR3 DNA: TGCGCCAGCAGTCAATGGGGGGTTGATGGGATGAACACTGAAGCTTTCTTT. This translates into CASSQWGVDGMNTEAFF.

The chain carries TRBV6-4 and TRBJ2-3; the match to TRBD2 covers 13 bases. The CDR3 runs 15 residues. Per germline, CDR1 MRHNA and CDR2 SNTAGT. Trimming took 6 bases from V and 6 from J; bases not matched to a gene: 6. CDR3 DNA sequence: TGTGCCAGCAGCCCCGGACTAGCGGGAGTGGATACGCAGTATTTT. Its protein is CASSPGLAGVDTQYF.

This chain uses TRBV14 with TRBJ2-3; 13 positions agree with TRBD2. Per germline, CDR1 SGHDN and CDR2 FVKESK. The CDR3 extends over 17 amino acids. With V trimmed by 3 bases and J by 0 bases, 3 bases remained unmatched. DNA of the CDR3: TGTGCCAGCAGCCAGGGACTAGCGGGACTTAGCACAGATACGCAGTATTTT. It codes for CASSQGLAGLSTDTQYF.

The J gene is TRBJ2-1, the V gene TRBV7-3; D ambiguous. CDR1 SGHTA and CDR2 FQGTGA come from the germline V gene. V was clipped by 4 bases and J by 7 bases, with 8 bases between them. CDR3 length: 12 amino acids. The CDR3 sequence: CASSSPRNEQFF. The CDR3 nucleotides read TGTGCCAGCAGCTCCCCCCGGAATGAGCAGTTCTTC. Based on the CDR3 plus reference TRBV7-3 and TRBJ2-1, the full variable domain is GAGVSQTPSNKVTEKGKYVELRCDPISGHTALYWYRQSLGQGPEFLIYFQGTGAADDSGLPNDRFFAVRPEGSVSTLKIQRTERGDSAVYLCASSSPRNEQFFGPGTRLTVL.

This chain uses TRBV3-1 (or the pseudogene TRBV3-2) with TRBJ2-7; 14 bases line up with TRBD2. The CDR3 contains 16 residues. V dropped 4 bases and J dropped 4; count of bases not matched to a gene: 6. In germline, CDR1 is LGHDT, CDR2 YNNKEL (reference sequence). The CDR3 coding sequence is TGTGCCAGCAGCCCGGGACTAGCGGGAGTGGGGTACGAGCAGTACTTC. Protein product: CASSPGLAGVGYEQYF.

The CDR3 protein is CASSSSTGTDTQYF. CDR3 bases: TGTGCCAGCAGCTCCTCGACAGGCACAGATACGCAGTATTTT. The rearrangement uses TRBV7-9 and TRBJ2-3; possibly TRBD1 for D (5 bases). The CDR3 contains 14 residues. Germline lookup yields CDR1 SEHNR and CDR2 FQNEAQ (reference sequence). The V gene lost 4 bases and the J gene lost 1 base, with 9 bases spanning the gap.

V is TRBV6-5 and J is TRBJ2-6; TRBD1 matches at 7 bases. Germline V CDR1 and CDR2: MNHEY, SVGAGI. This CDR3 is built from 14 residues. V was clipped by 7 bases and J by 2 bases; unmatched bases: 2. The CDR3 DNA follows: TGTGCCAGCACCGACAGGGCTGGGGCCAACGTCCTGACTTTC. Translating it yields CASTDRAGANVLTF.

This chain joins TRBV7-2 and TRBJ2-5, with a tentative D call TRBD2 (5 bases). Germline V gives CDR1 SGHTA, CDR2 FQGNSA. This CDR3 is built from 13 residues. V was pared by 5 bases and J by 5 bases, with 12 bases between. CDR3: CASSDVRGETQYF. The CDR3 DNA reads as TGTGCCAGCAGCGACGTTCGAGGGGAGACCCAGTACTTC.

This clone has a handful of counts. The rearrangement joins TRBV28 to TRBJ1-1; 7 bases align to TRBD1. The J segment lost 1 base and the V segment lost 4 bases, leaving 6 bases of the junction unmatched. The CDR3 is made up of 15 amino acids. Looked up from germline, CDR1 is MDHEN and CDR2 is SYDVKM. CDR3 in DNA: TGTGCCAGCAGTTCGGGACAGACTGGGAACACTGAAGCTTTCTTT. Its translation: CASSSGQTGNTEAFF.

This chain connects TRBV6-5 to TRBJ1-5; TRBD1 agrees at 10 bases. V lost 6 bases to trimming and J lost 3 bases; unmatched junction nucleotides: 5. Germline V gene sequence: CDR1 MNHEY, CDR2 SVGAGI. The CDR3 length is 15 residues. CDR3 DNA: TGTGCCAGCAGCTGGACAGGGGGATTCAATCAGCCCCAGCATTTT. Amino acids: CASSWTGGFNQPQHF.

This chain joins TRBV7-3 and TRBJ2-3; D may be TRBD1 (6 bases). The length of the CDR3 is 14 residues. V lost 2 bases to trimming and J lost 3 bases, with 9 bases between them. CDR1 is SGHTA and CDR2 is FQGTGA in the germline V gene. The CDR3 spells CASSLRQATDTQYF. CDR3 DNA: TGTGCCAGCAGCTTACGACAGGCAACAGATACGCAGTATTTT.

This clone is a singleton in its sample. This chain connects TRBV7-6 to TRBJ1-5; D possibly corresponds to TRBD1 (5 bases). This CDR3 region has 13 residues. Between the trimmed V and J ends, which lost 5 bases and 4 bases, there was a span of 9 bases. Germline V gene sequence: CDR1 SGHVS, CDR2 FNYEAQ. For the CDR3, the DNA is TGTGCCAGCAGCGCCAACAGGAATCAGCCCCAGCATTTT. It encodes CASSANRNQPQHF.

This chain links TRBV19 with TRBJ1-4; the D is unclear. Trimming removed 7 bases from V and 7 bases from J, with 16 bases in between. CDR1 is LNHDA, CDR2 SQIVND, per germline (reference sequence). This CDR3 is 14 amino acids long. In nucleotides, the CDR3 is TGTGCCAGTATCGGAGGCCCTGGGAGTGAAAAACTGTTTTTT. Translation gives CASIGGPGSEKLFF.

This clone was seen only a few times. The V call is TRBV19, the J call TRBJ2-7, with 9 nucleotides matching TRBD2. V lost 3 bases and J lost 5; bases outside the gene matches: 14. Germline V gives CDR1 LNHDA, CDR2 SQIVND (reference sequence). The CDR3 contains 17 residues. For the CDR3, the DNA is TGTGCCAGTAGTATGGGGACTAGCTCGGGAGTGCGCCACGAGCAGTACTTC. Translated, it gives CASSMGTSSGVRHEQYF.